A selection of T cell receptor beta chains follows, all from one sample in a study of T cell clones after liver transplantation. The assay was immunoSEQ multiplex PCR, and TCRdb's table has in-frame clones only and misses some. The sample has about 22,000 clones; approximately 71% are singletons. Sequenced material: CD4+ T cells from blood, taken before liver transplant. These receptors were obtained from a human donor who received a liver transplant. The CDR3 runs from the conserved cysteine through the conserved F or W. The order of the fields is D gene, J gene, clone size, V gene, CDR3 protein, CDR3 DNA. D genes are given only for firm matches. The size of a clone is reported for some rows only, either as once, few or many, or as a class for expanded clones.

>NA|TRBJ1-4|NA|TRBV2
CASRLRTASTNEKLFF
TGTGCCAGCAGACTCCGGACAGCTTCAACTAATGAAAAACTGTTTTTT
>TRBD1|TRBJ2-2|NA|TRBV10-1
CASSAGQGGFGELFF
TGCGCCAGCAGTGCAGGACAGGGAGGTTTCGGGGAGCTGTTTTTT
>TRBD1|TRBJ2-5|NA|TRBV5-6
CASTYRGPGEAQYF
TGTGCCAGCACTTACAGGGGGCCCGGGGAGGCCCAGTACTTC
>NA|TRBJ1-4|NA|TRBV6-1
CAIKAGTNEKLFF
TGTGCCATCAAGGCAGGGACAAATGAAAAACTGTTTTTT
>TRBD2|TRBJ2-1|NA|TRBV4-3
CASSQGPSSGSYNEQFF
TGCGCCAGCAGCCAAGGCCCCTCTAGCGGCTCCTACAATGAGCAGTTCTTC
>NA|TRBJ1-1|once|TRBV4-1
CASSQDKTGNTEAFF
TGCGCCAGCAGCCAAGATAAAACAGGGAACACTGAAGCTTTCTTT
>NA|TRBJ2-7|NA|TRBV7-9
CASSKTATYEQYF
TGTGCCAGCAGCAAAACAGCTACCTACGAGCAGTACTTC
>NA|TRBJ2-7|NA|TRBV28
CASSFQGKSSYEQYF
TGTGCCAGCAGTTTTCAGGGGAAGAGCTCCTACGAGCAGTACTTC
>TRBD1|TRBJ2-7|NA|TRBV28
CASRGQGIGGYEQYF
TGTGCCAGCAGGGGACAGGGGATCGGGGGTTACGAGCAGTACTTC
>TRBD1|TRBJ2-7|NA|TRBV27
CASSPFTGTGGYEQYF
TGTGCCAGCAGTCCTTTCACCGGGACAGGGGGCTACGAGCAGTACTTC
>TRBD1|TRBJ2-2|NA|TRBV28
CASSRGTGGVGELFF
TGTGCCAGCAGCCGCGGGACAGGGGGGGTCGGGGAGCTGTTTTTT
>NA|TRBJ2-3|NA|TRBV21-1
CASSKASGDTADTQYF
TGTGCCAGCAGCAAGGCCTCGGGAGATACAGCAGATACGCAGTATTTT
>TRBD1|TRBJ1-2|NA|TRBV7-9
CASGWGQGNYGYTF
TGTGCCAGCGGATGGGGACAGGGGAACTATGGCTACACCTTC
>NA|TRBJ2-7|medium-sized|TRBV5-1
CASSSSLDRPYEQYF
TGCGCCAGCAGCTCGTCGTTGGACAGACCCTACGAGCAGTACTTC
>NA|TRBJ1-3|NA|TRBV11-2
CASSLFPAGNTIYF
TGTGCCAGCAGCCTCTTTCCAGCTGGAAACACCATATATTTT
>TRBD2|TRBJ2-3|NA|TRBV23-1
CASSQSGAYTDTQYF
TGCGCCAGCAGTCAAAGCGGGGCCTACACAGATACGCAGTATTTT
>TRBD1|TRBJ2-1|NA|TRBV7-9
CASSLGTGSEQFF
TGTGCCAGCAGCTTGGGGACAGGTTCTGAGCAGTTCTTC
>NA|TRBJ1-6|NA|TRBV11-3
CASSLDQGGSSYNSPLHF
TGTGCCAGCAGCTTAGATCAAGGCGGAAGCTCCTATAATTCACCCCTCCACTTT
>NA|TRBJ2-1|NA|TRBV6-1
CASSAALHSSSGNNEQFF
TGTGCCAGCAGTGCCGCCCTTCACTCTAGTAGCGGAAACAATGAGCAGTTCTTC
>NA|TRBJ1-5|NA|TRBV19
CASTLLLGQPQHF
TGTGCCAGTACCCTATTACTGGGGCAGCCCCAGCATTTT
>NA|TRBJ1-6|few|TRBV30
CAWTTRTLYYNSPLHF
TGTGCCTGGACCACGAGGACCCTATACTATAATTCACCCCTCCACTTT
>NA|TRBJ2-1|NA|TRBV19
CATESGSYNEQFF
TGTGCCACCGAGAGCGGTTCCTACAATGAGCAGTTCTTC
>TRBD2|TRBJ2-3|NA|TRBV6-1
CASSGLAGRADTQYF
TGTGCCAGCAGTGGACTAGCGGGGCGGGCCGATACGCAGTATTTT
>NA|TRBJ2-7|NA|TRBV2
CASSRGPPYEQYF
TGTGCCAGCTCGCGGGGGCCCCCCTACGAGCAGTACTTC
>NA|TRBJ2-1|NA|TRBV27
CASRKTGSGKQFF
TGTGCCAGCAGAAAGACAGGGAGCGGGAAGCAGTTCTTC
>NA|TRBJ1-2|NA|TRBV19
CASTMISDSYGYTF
TGTGCCAGTACCATGATCTCTGACAGCTATGGCTACACCTTC
>TRBD1|TRBJ1-1|few|TRBV30
CAWSAPGTAYTEAFF
TGTGCCTGGAGTGCGCCAGGGACAGCGTACACTGAAGCTTTCTTT
>NA|TRBJ2-3|few|TRBV18
CASSPNDGFSDTQYF
TGTGCCAGCTCACCAAATGATGGGTTCTCTGATACGCAGTATTTT